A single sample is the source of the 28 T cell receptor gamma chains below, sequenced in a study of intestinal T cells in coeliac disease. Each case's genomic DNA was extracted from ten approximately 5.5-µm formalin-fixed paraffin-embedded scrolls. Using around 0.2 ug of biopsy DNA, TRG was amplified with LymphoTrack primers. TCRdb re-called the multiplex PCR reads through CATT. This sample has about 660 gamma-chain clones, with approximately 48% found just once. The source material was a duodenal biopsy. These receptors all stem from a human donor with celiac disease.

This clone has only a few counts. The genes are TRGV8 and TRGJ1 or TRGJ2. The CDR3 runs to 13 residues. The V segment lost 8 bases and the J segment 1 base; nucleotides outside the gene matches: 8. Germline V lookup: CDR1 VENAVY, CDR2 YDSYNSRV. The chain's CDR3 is CATLGSNYYKKLF. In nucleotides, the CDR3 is TGTGCCACCTTGGGATCTAATTATTATAAGAAACTCTTT.

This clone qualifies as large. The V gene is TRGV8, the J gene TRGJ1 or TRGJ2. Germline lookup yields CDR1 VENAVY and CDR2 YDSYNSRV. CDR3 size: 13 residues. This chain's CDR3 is CAPGIVPSNKKLF. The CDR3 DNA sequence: TGTGCACCTGGGATAGTTCCCTCCAATAAGAAACTCTTT.

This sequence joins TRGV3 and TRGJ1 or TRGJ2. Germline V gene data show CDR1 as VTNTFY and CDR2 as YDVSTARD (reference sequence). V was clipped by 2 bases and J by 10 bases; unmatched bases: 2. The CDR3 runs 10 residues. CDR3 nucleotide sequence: TGTGCCACCTGGGACAAGAAGAAACTCTTT. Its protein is CATWDKKKLF.

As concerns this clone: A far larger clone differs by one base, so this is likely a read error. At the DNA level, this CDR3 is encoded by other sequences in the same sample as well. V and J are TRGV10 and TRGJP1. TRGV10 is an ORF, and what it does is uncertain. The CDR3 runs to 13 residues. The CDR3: CAAWDTTGWFKIF. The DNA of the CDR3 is TGTGCTGCGTGGGATACCACCGGTTGGTTCAAGATATTT.

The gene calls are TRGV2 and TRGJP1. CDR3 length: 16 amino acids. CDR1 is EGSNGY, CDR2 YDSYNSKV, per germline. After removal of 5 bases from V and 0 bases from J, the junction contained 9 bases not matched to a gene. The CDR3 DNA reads TGTGCCACCTGGGGTCCCCCCAATACCACTGGTTGGTTCAAGATATTT. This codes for CATWGPPNTTGWFKIF.

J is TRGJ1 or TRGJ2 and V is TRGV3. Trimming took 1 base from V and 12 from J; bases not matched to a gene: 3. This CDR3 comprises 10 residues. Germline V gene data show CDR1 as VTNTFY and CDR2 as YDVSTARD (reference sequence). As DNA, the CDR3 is TGTGCCACCTGGGACAGAAGGAAACTCTTT. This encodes CATWDRRKLF.

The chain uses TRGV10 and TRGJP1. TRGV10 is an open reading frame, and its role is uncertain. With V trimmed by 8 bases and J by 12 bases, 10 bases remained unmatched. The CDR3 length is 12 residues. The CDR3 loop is CAAWAPTGFKIF. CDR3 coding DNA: TGTGCTGCGTGGGCACCAACTGGGTTCAAGATATTT.

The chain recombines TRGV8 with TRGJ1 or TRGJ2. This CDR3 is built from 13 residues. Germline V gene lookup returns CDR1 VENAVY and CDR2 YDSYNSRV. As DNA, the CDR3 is TGTGCACCTGGGATAGGGCTCCATTATAAGAAACTCTTT. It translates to CAPGIGLHYKKLF.

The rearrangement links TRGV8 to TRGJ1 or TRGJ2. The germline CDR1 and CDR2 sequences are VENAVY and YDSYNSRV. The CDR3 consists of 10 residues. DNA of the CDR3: TGTGCACCTGCGGACACCGGGAAACTCTTT. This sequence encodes CAPADTGKLF.

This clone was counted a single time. The CDR3 spells CALWVGLPPKKLF. The DNA for the CDR3 is TGTGCCTTGTGGGTAGGTCTCCCCCCGAAGAAACTCTTT. The J gene is TRGJ1 or TRGJ2, the V gene TRGV9. Germline loops: CDR1 GITISATS, CDR2 ISYDGTV (reference sequence). The CDR3 runs to 13 residues. V shed 5 bases, J shed 10 bases, and the junction held 14 bases outside the gene matches.

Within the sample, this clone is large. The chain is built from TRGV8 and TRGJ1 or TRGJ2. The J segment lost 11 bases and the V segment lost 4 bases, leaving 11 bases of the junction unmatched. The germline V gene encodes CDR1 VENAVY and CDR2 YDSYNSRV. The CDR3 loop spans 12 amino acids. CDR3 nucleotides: TGTGCCACCTGGGACGTCCCGTTCGAGAAACTCTTT. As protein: CATWDVPFEKLF.

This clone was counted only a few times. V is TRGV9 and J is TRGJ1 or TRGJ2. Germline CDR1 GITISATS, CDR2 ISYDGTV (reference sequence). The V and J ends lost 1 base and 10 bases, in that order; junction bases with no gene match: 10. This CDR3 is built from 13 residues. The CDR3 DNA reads TGTGCCTTGTGGGAGGTCTCCCCCCCGAAGAAACTCTTT. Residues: CALWEVSPPKKLF.

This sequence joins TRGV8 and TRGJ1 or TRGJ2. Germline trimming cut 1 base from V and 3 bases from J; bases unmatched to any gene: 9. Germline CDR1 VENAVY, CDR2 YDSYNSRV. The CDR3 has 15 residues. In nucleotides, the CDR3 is TGTGCCACCTGGGATAGCCCCCCTTCTTATTATAAGAAACTCTTT. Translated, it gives CATWDSPPSYYKKLF.

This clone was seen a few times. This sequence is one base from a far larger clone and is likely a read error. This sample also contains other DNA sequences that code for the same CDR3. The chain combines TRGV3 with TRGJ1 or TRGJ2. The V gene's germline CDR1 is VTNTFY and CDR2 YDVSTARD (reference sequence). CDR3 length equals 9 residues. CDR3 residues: CATWDKKLF. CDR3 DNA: TGTGCCACCTGGGATAAGAAGCTCTTT.

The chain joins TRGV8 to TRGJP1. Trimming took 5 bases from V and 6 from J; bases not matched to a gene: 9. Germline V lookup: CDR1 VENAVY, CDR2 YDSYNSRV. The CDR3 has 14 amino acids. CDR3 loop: CATWVPGPGWFKIF. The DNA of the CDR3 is TGTGCCACCTGGGTCCCCGGTCCTGGTTGGTTCAAGATATTT.

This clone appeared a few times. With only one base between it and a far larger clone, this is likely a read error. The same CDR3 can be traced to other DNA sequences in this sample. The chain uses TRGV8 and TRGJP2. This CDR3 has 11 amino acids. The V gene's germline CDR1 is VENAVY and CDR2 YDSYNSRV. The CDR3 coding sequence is TGTGCCACCTGGGATGGGGACATCAAGACGTTC. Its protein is CATWDGDIKTF.

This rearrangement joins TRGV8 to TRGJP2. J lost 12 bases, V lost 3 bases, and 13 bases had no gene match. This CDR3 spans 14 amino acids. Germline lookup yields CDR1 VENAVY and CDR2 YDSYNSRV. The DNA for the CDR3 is TGTGCCACCTGGGATGGGAGGAGGAATGGGATCAAGACGTTT. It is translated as CATWDGRRNGIKTF.

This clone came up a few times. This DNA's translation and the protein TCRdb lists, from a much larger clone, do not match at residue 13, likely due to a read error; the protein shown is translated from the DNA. CDR3 amino acids: CATWDRPPSSDWTKTF. CDR3 sequence (DNA): TGTGCCACCTGGGACAGGCCCCCTAGTAGTGATTGGACCAAGACGTTT. The rearrangement joins TRGV3 to TRGJP2. CDR1 and CDR2 (germline): VTNTFY, YDVSTARD (reference sequence). CDR3 size: 16 residues.

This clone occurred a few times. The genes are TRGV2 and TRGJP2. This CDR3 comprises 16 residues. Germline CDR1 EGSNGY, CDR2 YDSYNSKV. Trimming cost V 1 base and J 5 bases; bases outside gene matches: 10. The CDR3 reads CATWDGNIVSDWIKTF. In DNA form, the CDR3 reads TGTGCCACCTGGGACGGTAATATAGTAAGTGATTGGATCAAGACGTTT.

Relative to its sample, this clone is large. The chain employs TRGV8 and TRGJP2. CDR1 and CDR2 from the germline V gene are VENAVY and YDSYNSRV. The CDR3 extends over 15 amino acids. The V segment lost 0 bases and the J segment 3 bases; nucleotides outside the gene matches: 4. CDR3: CATWDRLGSDWIKTF. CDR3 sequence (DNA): TGTGCCACCTGGGATAGGCTGGGTAGTGATTGGATCAAGACGTTT.

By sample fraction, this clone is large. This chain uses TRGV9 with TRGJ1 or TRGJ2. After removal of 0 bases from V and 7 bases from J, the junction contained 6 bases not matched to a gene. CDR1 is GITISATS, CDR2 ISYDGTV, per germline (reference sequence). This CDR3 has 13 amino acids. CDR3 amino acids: CALWEVHMYKKLF. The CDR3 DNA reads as TGTGCCTTGTGGGAGGTGCATATGTATAAGAAACTCTTT.

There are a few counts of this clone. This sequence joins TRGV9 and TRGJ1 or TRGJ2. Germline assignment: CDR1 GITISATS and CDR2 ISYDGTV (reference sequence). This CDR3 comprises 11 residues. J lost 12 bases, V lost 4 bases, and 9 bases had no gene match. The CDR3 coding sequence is TGTGCCTTGTGGGAATCCTCGGGGAAACTCTTT. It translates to CALWESSGKLF.

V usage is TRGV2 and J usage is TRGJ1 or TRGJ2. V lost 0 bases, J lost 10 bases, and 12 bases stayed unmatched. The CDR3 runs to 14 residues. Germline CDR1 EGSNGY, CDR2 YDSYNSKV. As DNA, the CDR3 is TGTGCCACCTGGGACGGGCTCTTGGTTATGAAGAAACTCTTT. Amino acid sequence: CATWDGLLVMKKLF.

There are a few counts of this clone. The CDR3 reads CAAWIKKLF. CDR3 sequence (DNA): TGTGCTGCGTGGATTAAGAAACTCTTT. The V and J genes are TRGV10 and TRGJ1 or TRGJ2. TRGV10 is assigned to the ORF class and has an uncertain function. This CDR3 is built from 9 residues. Germline trimming cut 8 bases from V and 9 bases from J; bases unmatched to any gene: 2.

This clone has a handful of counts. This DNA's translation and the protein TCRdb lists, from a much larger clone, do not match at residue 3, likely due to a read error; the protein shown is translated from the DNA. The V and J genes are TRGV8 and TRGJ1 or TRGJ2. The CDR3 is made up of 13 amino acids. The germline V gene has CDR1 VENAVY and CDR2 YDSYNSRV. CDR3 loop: CAAWDLTYYKKLF. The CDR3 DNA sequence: TGTGCCGCCTGGGATTTAACTTATTATAAGAAACTCTTT.

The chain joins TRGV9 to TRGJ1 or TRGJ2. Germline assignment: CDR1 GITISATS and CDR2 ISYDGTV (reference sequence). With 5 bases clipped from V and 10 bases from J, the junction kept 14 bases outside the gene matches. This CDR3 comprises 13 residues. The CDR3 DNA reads TGTGCCTTGTGGGCAGGTCTCCCCCCGAAGAAACTCTTT. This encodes CALWAGLPPKKLF.

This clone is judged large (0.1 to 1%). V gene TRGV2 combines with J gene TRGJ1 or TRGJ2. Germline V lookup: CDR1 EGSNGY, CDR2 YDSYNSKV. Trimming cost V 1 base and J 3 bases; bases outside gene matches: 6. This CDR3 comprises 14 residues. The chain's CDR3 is CATWDGPFYYKKLF. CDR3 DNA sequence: TGTGCCACCTGGGACGGCCCTTTTTATTATAAGAAACTCTTT.

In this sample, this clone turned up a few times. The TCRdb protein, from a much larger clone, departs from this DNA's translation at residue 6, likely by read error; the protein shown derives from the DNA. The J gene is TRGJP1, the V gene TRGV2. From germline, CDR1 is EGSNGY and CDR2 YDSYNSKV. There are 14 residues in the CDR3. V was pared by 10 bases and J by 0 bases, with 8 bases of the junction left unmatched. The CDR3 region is CATILDTTGWFKIF. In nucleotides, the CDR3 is TGTGCCACAATCCTGGATACCACTGGTTGGTTCAAGATATTT.